This entry concerns a single T cell receptor (beta chain). Its specific antigen is unknown. No quality values exist for individual bases; no much larger clone is one base distant. This entry is derived from a study of T cell repertoires in cytomegalovirus infection (dated by TCRdb to between 2018 and 2021). For the wider study: The HLA type of each donor mattered for the analysis, because public TCR beta signatures pointed to carriage of CMV infection along with the matching HLA type. What the work shows at the level of the full study, not this receptor alone: Cumulative frequency of public TCR beta family members discriminated carriers of CMV infection plus the relevant HLA type in this cohort and an independent approximately 370-donor cohort. The ex vivo response was dominated by HLA-C-restricted CMV-specific TCR beta clonotypes, and the single most frequent clonotype in two of eight donors was supplied by these HLA-C-restricted clonotypes.

For sequencing, an Illumina HiSeq 1500 was employed. TCRdb itself trimmed the public reads at Q25 with fastp, ran MiXCR and retained productive beta chains. Rows merge per CDR3 protein into single entries with the most common DNA and genes. The table for this sample lists 740,000 or so distinct CDR3 sequences; 35% to 45% of them were counted only once. Of the sample, about 2.8% falls within the top ten clones. Including cysteine and phenylalanine, the CDR3 has 18 amino acids. Only CDR3 DNA remains: 54 bases, in frame from the first base. Germline trimming amounts to 3 bases on V and 7 bases on J, with 18 as the count of junction bases outside the gene matches. From the germline V gene, CDR1 is SGHRS and CDR2 is YFSETQ.

This TCR derives from a human donor in good health (CMV status not recorded). Some clones in this sample may be carry-over from other donors' samples. The specimen sequenced was PBMCs. The receptor chain draws on TRBV5-1 and TRBJ2-7, with TRBD2 identical over 11 junction bases. The CDR3 protein sequence reads: CASSSGPTSGLAEREQYF. The DNA is TGCGCCAGCAGCTCCGGACCAACTTCGGGACTAGCGGAGAGGGAGCAGTACTTC. The CDR3, completed at both ends by the reference TRBV5-1 and TRBJ2-7 genes, gives the full variable domain KAGVTQTPRYLIKTRGQQVTLSCSPISGHRSVSWYQQTPGQGLQFLFEYFSETQRNKGNFPGRFSGRQFSNSRSEMNVSTLELGDSALYLCASSSGPTSGLAEREQYFGPGTRLTVT.